This record covers a single TCR beta chain. This receptor's antigen is unknown. Per-nucleotide qualities are absent, and no much larger clonotype sits a single base away. This sample stems from a study of T cell responses to AZD1222 COVID-19 vaccine listed by TCRdb under 2021. Regarding the study in general: TCR sequencing was performed for roughly 250 trial participants, of whom 200 to 210 were given two doses of AZD1222 and around 25 were given two doses of MenACWY control vaccine. Enrollment into the trials was organized by age into subgroups of 18-55, 56-69 and 70-plus years, and those subgroups contained about 160, 30 and 59 TCR-sequenced participants, respectively. What the work shows at the level of the full study, not this receptor alone: Epitopes outside the regions mutated in the B.1.351 and B.1.1.7 variants were reportedly recognized by nearly half of the unique spike-specific TCRs. Only five or six AZD1222 recipients were SARS-CoV-2 seropositive at baseline, limiting conclusions about previously exposed vaccinees. CD4 TCRs associated with the vaccine covered the entire spike protein, and the dominant responses were in regions 160-218 and 743-854. After two AZD1222 doses, spike-specific TCR breadth and depth were significantly higher than at day 0 and than in MenACWY recipients. Participants were mostly white British and included more females than males, and it was suggested by the authors that clonal diversity may have been underestimated. Because no day 14 peak-response samples were available, the repertoires could be characterized only after the peak T cell response. The 56-69-year group was small, and its depth increase did not reach significance, likely because of low power.

Taken with the paper, the label for time point translates to: about 28 days (+/-7) after the second vaccine dose. The treatment or condition label, read with the paper, signifies: meningococcal conjugate vaccine given as trial control. Vaccinee samples came from UK trials COV001 and COV002, including a single-blind randomized controlled phase 2/3 trial of AZD1222 (ChAdOx1 nCoV-19) in healthy adults. For TCRbeta chain sequencing, PBMC samples were collected from trial participants at day 0 and at day 28 after the second dose. For CDR1 and CDR2, the germline V gene lists SGHTA and FQGNSA. The CDR3 runs 13 residues from the cysteine to the phenylalanine. The entry retains the CDR3 DNA only, 39 bases that are in frame from base 1. Clipping removes 1 base from V and 11 bases from J, with 4 as the unmatched junction base count. The CDR3 regions of human TCRbeta chains were subjected to immunosequencing. The paper's data handling went like this. Repertoire TCRs were matched against a reference library of SARS-CoV-2-specific TCRs generated with the MIRA antigen-specificity platform. Breadth was defined as the fraction of unique TCRs that were SARS-CoV-2-associated, and depth was defined as the fraction of total T cells that were SARS-CoV-2-associated. Using the MIRA data, each spike-specific TCR was assigned both to the spike region to which the TCR was reactive and to a CD4 or CD8 class. Log10-transformed breadth and depth values were compared by one-way ANOVA with Sidak's multiple comparisons tests. Not all clones reach the TCRdb copy of this immuneACCESS table, which keeps in-frame sequences only. Checked studies attribute under half of the gap to unresolved V genes and leave the rest unexplained. V and J calls and clone size are copied from that table; D and trimming were computed from the DNA. Counted in this sample were about 75,000 clones; 70% to 90% of them appeared once. The ten largest clones take up 10% of the sample.

The rearranged segments are TRBV7-2 and TRBJ1-1, with 10 bases matching TRBD1. This TCR came from an adult who received the MenACWY meningococcal vaccine as a control. The sequencing here drew on peripheral blood, taken 28 days after the second dose of the MenACWY control vaccine. The DNA reads as follows: TGTGCCAGCAGCTTAGTTCGGACAGGGGGTGCTTTCTTT. Its translation is CASSLVRTGGAFF. The full variable domain, with segments outside the CDR3 supplied by the reference TRBV7-2 and TRBJ1-1 proteins, appears as GAGVSQSPSNKVTEKGKDVELRCDPISGHTALYWYRQSLGQGLEFLIYFQGNSAPDKSGLPSDRFSAERTGGSVSTLTIQRTQQEDSAVYLCASSLVRTGGAFFGQGTRLTVV.